This T cell receptor (beta chain) was captured by sequencing in a study of T-cell memory formation after mild COVID-19. On the study more broadly: Largely, the TCR clusters proved donor specific.

A single record per CDR3 protein comes from TCRdb applying MiXCR to the 5' RACE reads. The table includes 250,000 to 350,000 distinct CDR3 sequences, roughly a fifth detected once. In this sample, this clonotype turned up a few times. Sequenced sample: PBMCs or a T cell subset sorted from them (not recorded which). The receptor was isolated from a man aged 18 to 29 who had mild COVID-19 (a few samples of this study predate the infection). Cell type and time point are not known.

The CDR3 region is CASSQEAGVVGAGQPQHF. As DNA, the CDR3 is TGCGCCAGCAGCCAAGAGGCAGGGGTCGTAGGGGCAGGTCAGCCCCAGCATTTT. This chain uses TRBV4-3 with TRBJ1-5; maybe TRBD1 (6 bases). The CDR3 has 18 residues. Trimming took off 0 bases at V and 6 bases at J, with 21 bases between the two ends. Germline V gene data show CDR1 as LGHNA and CDR2 as YSLEER.